This T cell receptor (beta chain) was sequenced during a study of beta chain features in type 1 diabetes. Of the isolated RNA, all was reverse transcribed, and so the sequenced material was expressed TCRB transcripts. Assay used: immunoSEQ multiplex PCR; TCRdb lists only in-frame clones, some missing. The sample has 300,000 to 350,000 clones; around 8% are singletons. Germline V gene data show CDR1 as MDHEN and CDR2 as SYDVKM. Trimming shortened V by 6 bases and J by 8 bases, and 8 bases separated the two germline ends. CDR3 size: 11 residues. This clone was observed many times. The sample comprised central memory CD4+ T cells from blood. The gene calls are TRBV28 and TRBJ1-5; D ambiguous. The TCR originated in a woman aged 18-30 years in good health. CDR3 DNA sequence: TGTGCCAGCAGCAGGAGCGAGCCCCAGCATTTT. Translating gives CASSRSEPQHF.